This TCR beta chain was sequenced during a study of blood T cells in healthy people across ages. The length of the CDR3 is 16 residues. Germline V gives CDR1 SGDLS, CDR2 YYNGEE. V lost 2 bases and J lost 1, with 13 bases in between. Together with a sample-barcoded 5' primer, a J-beta primer mix was included in a second PCR lasting roughly 6 to 12 cycles. TCRdb re-called the 5' RACE reads with MiXCR, one entry per CDR3 protein. Among about 680,000 distinct CDR3 sequences listed, roughly 50% were seen once. The origin of this receptor is a woman in her fifties or sixties in good health. The chain uses TRBV9 and TRBJ2-4; D assignment may be TRBD1 or TRBD2 (6 bases each). The sequencing input was blood. The CDR3 bases are TGTGCCAGCAGCGTGGAAGGGGGACTTGCCAAAAACATTCAGTACTTC. It codes for CASSVEGGLAKNIQYF.